These T cell receptor beta chains were read from a single sample in a study of immune cell composition in non-small cell lung cancer. The repertoire was sequenced with immunoSEQ multiplex PCR; TCRdb's copy has only in-frame clones and lacks some. The data show about 2,100 clones, over 70% seen once. The sequenced sample consisted of non-adjacent lung tissue. The receptor source for this set is a human donor with non-small cell lung cancer. Both conserved end residues are part of each CDR3. The D gene is left open where the match is weak. The listing skips clone size in some rows; elsewhere it reads once, few, many or a size class.

>TRBJ1-6|TRBV11-2|TRBD1|NA
CASRAGDRVEAPLHF
TGTGCCAGCCGAGCGGGCGACAGGGTTGAGGCACCCCTCCACTTT
>TRBJ2-7|TRBV6-5|TRBD1|hyperexpanded
CASRSDRGEQYF
TGTGCCAGCAGGTCCGACAGGGGCGAGCAGTACTTC
>TRBJ2-1|TRBV15|TRBD2|NA
CATSRDLREGLGNEQFF
TGTGCCACCAGCAGAGACTTACGGGAGGGCCTTGGGAATGAGCAGTTCTTC
>TRBJ2-5|TRBV15|NA|NA
CATSRDLLQETQYF
TGTGCCACCAGCAGAGACTTACTCCAAGAGACCCAGTACTTC
>TRBJ1-4|TRBV5-1|NA|NA
CASSLDREKLFF
TGCGCCAGCAGCTTGGACAGGGAAAAACTGTTTTTT
>TRBJ2-4|TRBV6-6|TRBD1|NA
CASSGQGADKNIQYF
TGTGCCAGCAGTGGACAGGGGGCTGACAAAAACATTCAGTACTTC
>TRBJ1-1|TRBV5-1|NA|NA
CASSSLQPNTEAFF
TGCGCCAGCAGTTCCCTACAGCCGAACACTGAAGCTTTCTTT
>TRBJ2-1|TRBV11-3|NA|NA
CASSLAETAFNEQFF
TGTGCCAGCAGCTTAGCAGAGACAGCTTTCAATGAGCAGTTCTTC
>TRBJ2-2|TRBV4-2|TRBD2|NA
CASSDRTSGDTGELFF
TGTGCCAGCAGCGATCGGACTAGCGGAGACACCGGGGAGCTGTTTTTT
>TRBJ1-5|TRBV7-7|NA|NA
CASSLWGDPSEPQHF
TGTGCCAGCAGCTTATGGGGGGACCCATCCGAGCCCCAGCATTTT
>TRBJ1-1|TRBV4-3|TRBD1|large
CASSQDKYRGLFDTEAFF
TGCGCCAGCAGCCAAGATAAGTACAGGGGGTTGTTCGACACTGAAGCTTTCTTT
>TRBJ1-6|TRBV25-1|TRBD1|NA
CASRPGQGFSPLHF
TGTGCCAGCAGACCGGGACAGGGTTTTTCACCCCTCCACTTT
>TRBJ2-1|TRBV5-1|NA|NA
CASSRLLSADNEQFF
TGCGCCAGCAGCAGACTATTGAGCGCGGATAATGAGCAGTTCTTC
>TRBJ2-7|TRBV9|NA|NA
CASSVDLASSYEQYF
TGTGCCAGCAGCGTAGACCTAGCGAGCTCCTACGAGCAGTACTTC
>TRBJ2-1|TRBV28|TRBD2|NA
CASSRLGRGNEQFF
TGTGCCAGCAGCCGGCTCGGGAGGGGTAATGAGCAGTTCTTC
>TRBJ2-7|TRBV7-2|TRBD2|NA
CASSRLAGGYEQYF
TGTGCCAGCAGCCGTCTAGCGGGCGGCTACGAGCAGTACTTC
>TRBJ2-1|TRBV19|TRBD1|NA
CASRSLSTGAYNEQFF
TGTGCCAGTAGATCGCTATCGACAGGGGCCTACAATGAGCAGTTCTTC
>TRBJ1-3|TRBV4-2|NA|NA
CASSQDVRSLSFSGNTIYF
TGTGCCAGCAGCCAAGATGTCAGGTCCCTCTCTTTCTCTGGAAACACCATATATTTT
>TRBJ1-1|TRBV2|NA|NA
CASSIRGSEAFF
TGTGCCAGCTCGATAAGGGGGTCTGAAGCTTTCTTT
>TRBJ1-1|TRBV5-1|NA|NA
CASSLAQANTEAFF
TGCGCCAGCAGCTTGGCACAGGCGAACACTGAAGCTTTCTTT
>TRBJ1-2|TRBV14|TRBD1|few
CASSRTGDHGYTF
TGTGCCAGCAGCCGAACAGGGGATCATGGCTACACCTTC
>TRBJ2-7|TRBV14|NA|NA
CASSQDDYRVYEQYF
TGTGCCAGCAGCCAAGACGATTACCGGGTCTACGAGCAGTACTTC
>TRBJ1-5|TRBV5-4|NA|NA
CASSLMDTPNQPQHF
TGTGCCAGCAGCTTAATGGACACCCCCAATCAGCCCCAGCATTTT
>TRBJ2-7|TRBV19|TRBD2|NA
CASSTGLAGGIYEQYF
TGTGCCAGTAGTACCGGACTAGCGGGAGGGATCTACGAGCAGTACTTC
>TRBJ2-2|TRBV7-6|TRBD1|NA
CASSTLTGDFTGELFF
TGTGCCAGCAGCACGCTGACAGGGGATTTCACCGGGGAGCTGTTTTTT
>TRBJ2-3|TRBV7-3|TRBD2|NA
CASSPLAGGPRDTQYF
TGTGCCAGCAGCCCGCTAGCGGGAGGGCCCCGAGATACGCAGTATTTT
>TRBJ2-1|TRBV2|TRBD1|few
CASSGTGGDNEQFF
TGTGCCAGCAGTGGGACAGGGGGGGACAATGAGCAGTTCTTC
>TRBJ1-5|TRBV30|NA|few
CAWSVGAGQPQHF
TGTGCCTGGAGTGTGGGTGCAGGGCAGCCCCAGCATTTT
>TRBJ2-7|TRBV5-1|NA|NA
CASSRSGTSSYEQYF
TGCGCCAGCAGCCGCAGCGGGACAAGCTCCTACGAGCAGTACTTC
>TRBJ2-2|TRBV4-3|NA|NA
CASSQVAAETGELFF
TGCGCCAGCAGCCAAGTCGCAGCGGAGACCGGGGAGCTGTTTTTT
>TRBJ2-7|TRBV2|TRBD1|NA
CASSDSGTGNEQYF
TGTGCCAGCAGTGACTCCGGGACAGGGAACGAGCAGTACTTC
>TRBJ2-2|TRBV5-1|TRBD2|once
CASSPVGRAFSSGELFF
TGCGCCAGCAGCCCCGTGGGGAGGGCCTTCTCCTCCGGGGAGCTGTTTTTT
>TRBJ2-3|TRBV5-1|NA|NA
CASSFSAAGYPDTQYF
TGCGCCAGCAGCTTTAGTGCGGCAGGGTATCCAGATACGCAGTATTTT
>TRBJ1-5|TRBV4-2|TRBD1|NA
CASSQRTGNQPQHF
TGTGCCAGCAGCCAACGGACAGGGAATCAGCCCCAGCATTTT
>TRBJ2-5|TRBV5-1|TRBD1|once
CASSSGGGTQETQYF
TGCGCCAGCAGCTCAGGGGGCGGGACCCAAGAGACCCAGTACTTC
>TRBJ2-3|TRBV6-5|TRBD1|once
CASSDRGVTDTQYF
TGTGCCAGCAGTGACAGGGGGGTCACAGATACGCAGTATTTT
>TRBJ2-7|TRBV4-1|TRBD1|NA
CASGDRDYEQYF
TGCGCCAGCGGGGACAGAGACTACGAGCAGTACTTC
>TRBJ2-5|TRBV18|TRBD1|NA
CASSPTTSTGLEGETQYF
TGTGCCAGCTCACCAACCACCTCGACAGGGTTAGAGGGAGAGACCCAGTACTTC
>TRBJ2-5|TRBV7-3|NA|NA
CASSLEQGETQYF
TGTGCCAGCAGCTTGGAGCAAGGAGAGACCCAGTACTTC
>TRBJ2-2|TRBV4-2|TRBD2|NA
CASSQDTSGKPGELFF
TGTGCCAGCAGCCAAGATACCAGCGGGAAGCCCGGGGAGCTGTTTTTT
>TRBJ1-1|TRBV6-5|NA|NA
CATRTDMNTEAFF
TGTGCCACGCGGACAGACATGAACACTGAAGCTTTCTTT
>TRBJ2-1|TRBV11-2|NA|NA
CASSRTLYNEQFF
TGTGCCAGCAGTCGTACTTTATACAATGAGCAGTTCTTC
>TRBJ2-1|TRBV7-9|TRBD2|NA
CASSLMVSAGTYNEQFF
TGTGCCAGCAGCTTAATGGTTTCAGCGGGAACGTACAATGAGCAGTTCTTC
>TRBJ2-7|TRBV10-3|NA|NA
CAISVTEYEQYF
TGTGCCATCAGTGTTACAGAGTACGAGCAGTACTTC
>TRBJ2-1|TRBV10-3|NA|NA
CAISEGSLVQQFF
TGTGCCATCAGTGAGGGGAGTTTGGTGCAGCAGTTCTTC
>TRBJ2-7|TRBV5-6|TRBD2|NA
CASSLISGREWDEQYF
TGTGCCAGCAGCTTGATTAGCGGGAGAGAGTGGGACGAGCAGTACTTC
>TRBJ2-4|TRBV5-5|NA|NA
CASSPQGEDFDIQYF
TGTGCCAGCAGCCCCCAGGGTGAAGATTTTGACATTCAGTACTTC
>TRBJ2-3|TRBV27|NA|NA
CASSARGTDTQYF
TGTGCCAGCAGTGCTAGGGGGACAGATACGCAGTATTTT
>TRBJ1-1|TRBV7-9|NA|few
CASSSFEGNTEAFF
TGTGCCAGCAGCTCTTTCGAGGGTAACACTGAAGCTTTCTTT
>TRBJ1-5|TRBV7-9|TRBD1|NA
CASSSGGQGINQPQHF
TGTGCCAGCAGCTCAGGCGGACAGGGTATCAATCAGCCCCAGCATTTT
>TRBJ1-5|TRBV6-4|NA|NA
CASSMAPDSNQPQHF
TGTGCCAGCAGTATGGCACCCGATAGCAATCAGCCCCAGCATTTT